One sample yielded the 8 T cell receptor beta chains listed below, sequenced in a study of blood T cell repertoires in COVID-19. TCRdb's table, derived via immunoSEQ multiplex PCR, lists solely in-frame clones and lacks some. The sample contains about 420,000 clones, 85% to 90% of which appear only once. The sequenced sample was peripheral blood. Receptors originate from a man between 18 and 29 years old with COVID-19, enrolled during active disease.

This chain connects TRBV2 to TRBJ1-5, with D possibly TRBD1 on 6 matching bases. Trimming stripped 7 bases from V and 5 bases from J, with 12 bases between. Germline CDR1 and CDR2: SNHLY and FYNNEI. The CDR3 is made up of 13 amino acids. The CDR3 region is CASTQGMDQPQHF. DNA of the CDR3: TGTGCCAGCACACAGGGTATGGATCAGCCCCAGCATTTT.

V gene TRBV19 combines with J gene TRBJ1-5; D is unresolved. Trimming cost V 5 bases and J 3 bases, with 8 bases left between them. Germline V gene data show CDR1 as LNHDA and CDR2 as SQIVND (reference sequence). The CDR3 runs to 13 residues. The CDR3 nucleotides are TGTGCCAGTAGTGAAACAGTCAATCAGCCCCAGCATTTT. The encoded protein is CASSETVNQPQHF.

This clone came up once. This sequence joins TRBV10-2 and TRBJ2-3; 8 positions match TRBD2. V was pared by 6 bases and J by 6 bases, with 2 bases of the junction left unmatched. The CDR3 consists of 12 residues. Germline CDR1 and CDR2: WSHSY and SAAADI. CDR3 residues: CASSREGDTQYF. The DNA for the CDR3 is TGCGCCAGCAGCCGGGAGGGGGATACGCAGTATTTT.

The CDR3 loop is CASSRRQGGTEAFF. In DNA form, the CDR3 reads TGTGCCAGCAGTAGAAGACAGGGGGGCACTGAAGCTTTCTTT. The rearrangement uses TRBV5-8 and TRBJ1-1; 9 bases map to TRBD1. This CDR3 is built from 14 residues. The V gene end was trimmed by 5 bases and the J gene end by 4 bases; junction bases not matched to a gene: 6. Germline V gene data show CDR1 as SGHTS and CDR2 as YDEGEE.

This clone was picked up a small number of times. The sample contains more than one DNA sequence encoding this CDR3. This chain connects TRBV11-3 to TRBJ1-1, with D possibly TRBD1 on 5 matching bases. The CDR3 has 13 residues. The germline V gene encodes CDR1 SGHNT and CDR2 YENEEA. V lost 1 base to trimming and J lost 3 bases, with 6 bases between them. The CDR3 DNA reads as TGTGCCAGCAGCTTAGGCAGGGACACTGAAGCTTTCTTT. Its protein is CASSLGRDTEAFF.

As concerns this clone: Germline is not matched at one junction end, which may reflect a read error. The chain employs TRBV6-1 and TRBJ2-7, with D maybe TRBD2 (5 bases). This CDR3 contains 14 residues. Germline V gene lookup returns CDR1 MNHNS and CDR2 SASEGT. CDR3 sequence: CASGEEAISYEQYF. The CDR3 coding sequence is TGTGCCAGCGGTGAGGAGGCGATCTCCTACGAGCAGTACTTC.

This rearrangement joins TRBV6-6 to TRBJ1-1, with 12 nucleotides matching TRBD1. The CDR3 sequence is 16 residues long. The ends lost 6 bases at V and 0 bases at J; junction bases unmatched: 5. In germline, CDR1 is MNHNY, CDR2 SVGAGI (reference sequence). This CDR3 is CASRPGQGALNTEAFF. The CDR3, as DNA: TGTGCCAGCAGACCGGGACAGGGGGCCTTGAACACTGAAGCTTTCTTT.

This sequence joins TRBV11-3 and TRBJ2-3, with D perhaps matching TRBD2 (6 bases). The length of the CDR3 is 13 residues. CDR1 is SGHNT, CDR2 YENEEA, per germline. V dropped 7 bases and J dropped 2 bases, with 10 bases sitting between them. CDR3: CASMGGDTDTQYF. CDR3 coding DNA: TGTGCCAGCATGGGGGGAGACACAGATACGCAGTATTTT.